This TCR beta chain was captured in a study of CD8+CD57+ T cells in acquired aplastic anemia. At the level of the study: Among healthy donors, CD4+ cells averaged roughly 9.9 million reads.

CDR3 and TCR beta VDJ profiling relied on genomic DNA as the template. TCRdb used MiXCR to reprocess the reads, holding one entry per CDR3 protein. The table lists about 210,000 distinct CDR3 sequences, approximately 60% of them singletons. This clonotype was obtained from a human donor in good health. The sequenced material came from sorted CD4+, CD8+, or CD8+CD57+ T cells (not recorded which) from PBMCs.

CDR3 sequence: CASSSAQGGEAFF. The CDR3 coding sequence is TGTGCCAGCAGCTCGGCTCAGGGTGGTGAAGCTTTCTTT. The chain joins TRBV12-3 or TRBV12-4 to TRBJ1-1; D might be TRBD1 (5 bases). The CDR3 contains 13 residues. Trimming pared 6 bases from V and 7 bases from J, leaving 15 bases between.